The 21 T cell receptor beta chains given below trace back to one sample, sequenced in a study of shared clonotypes between healthy human individuals. The table came from immunoSEQ multiplex PCR; TCRdb's copy has only in-frame clones and leaves some out. The sample carries roughly 500,000 clones, 70% to 80% recorded once. The sequencing input was PBMCs. These TCRs come from a woman aged 40 to 50 in good health. Some clones in this sample may be carry-over from other donors' samples.

This clone was found a few times. A far larger clone differs by one base, so this is likely a read error. The same CDR3 arises from other DNA sequences in this sample as well. The rearrangement joins TRBV5-1 to TRBJ2-7, with D perhaps matching TRBD1 (6 bases). Germline CDR1 and CDR2: SGHRS and YFSETQ. Trimming took 8 bases from V and 9 from J, leaving 18 bases between them. The CDR3 consists of 12 residues. The CDR3 DNA reads as TGCGCCAGTAGTTCACAGGGATGGGGGCAGTACTTC. This encodes CASSSQGWGQYF. Full variable domain (missing parts from reference TRBV5-1 and TRBJ2-7): KAGVTQTPRYLIKTRGQQVTLSCSPISGHRSVSWYQQTPGQGLQFLFEYFSETQRNKGNFPGRFSGRQFSNSRSEMNVSTLELGDSALYLCASSSQGWGQYFGPGTRLTVT.

The V and J genes are TRBV15 and TRBJ1-1, with D uncertain. Trimming took 2 bases from V and 1 from J, leaving 11 bases between them. The CDR3 loop spans 15 amino acids. The germline gives CDR1 LNHNV, CDR2 YYDKDF (reference sequence). The CDR3, as DNA: TGTGCCACCAGCAGACCAGAAGGAAGGAACACTGAAGCTTTCTTT. Encoded protein: CATSRPEGRNTEAFF.

This chain joins TRBV11-3 and TRBJ2-3; 8 bases map to TRBD1. V shed 6 bases, J shed 0 bases, and the junction held 8 bases outside the gene matches. From germline, CDR1 is SGHNT and CDR2 YENEEA. The CDR3 covers 16 residues. CDR3 in amino acids: CASSKGQVPSTDTQYF. DNA of the CDR3: TGTGCCAGCAGTAAGGGACAGGTACCTAGCACAGATACGCAGTATTTT.

The chain is built from TRBV29-1 and TRBJ2-7; D may be TRBD2 (7 bases). Germline lookup yields CDR1 SQVTM and CDR2 ANQGSEA. The CDR3 is 12 amino acids. V lost 7 bases to trimming and J lost 6 bases, with 16 bases between them. The CDR3: CSGGGRGGEQYF. Written as DNA, the CDR3 is TGCAGCGGGGGCGGGAGAGGGGGCGAGCAGTACTTC.

The gene calls are TRBV5-4 and TRBJ2-2; TRBD1 matches at 8 bases. Trimming took 0 bases from V and 1 from J; bases not matched to a gene: 2. The CDR3 runs to 16 residues. Germline V lookup: CDR1 SGHNT, CDR2 YYREEE (reference sequence). The DNA of the CDR3 is TGTGCCAGCAGCTTGGAAACAGGGGGGAACACCGGGGAGCTGTTTTTT. It encodes CASSLETGGNTGELFF.

The chain couples TRBV28 to TRBJ2-2; D not certain. CDR1 is MDHEN, CDR2 SYDVKM, per germline. This CDR3 is 17 amino acids long. The V end was cut by 4 bases, the J end by 2 bases, with 17 bases between. CDR3 sequence reads: CASSSIRTQYNTGELFF. In nucleotides, the CDR3 is TGTGCCAGCAGTTCAATCAGGACCCAGTACAACACCGGGGAGCTGTTTTTT.

With respect to this clone: The same CDR3 can be traced to other DNA sequences in this sample. V and J are TRBV5-1 and TRBJ1-1; D is possibly TRBD1 (6 bases). CDR3 length: 14 residues. V lost 0 bases and J 2 bases, leaving 8 bases between the germline ends. Germline CDR1 is SGHRS and CDR2 is YFSETQ. The CDR3 is CASSLGGGNTEAFF. CDR3 nucleotides: TGCGCCAGCAGCTTGGGAGGGGGAAACACTGAAGCTTTCTTT.

Notes on this clone: A read error may explain this, as a much larger clone is one base away. This chain links TRBV28 with TRBJ2-2, with no clear D. CDR1 is MDHEN, CDR2 SYDVKM, per germline. The CDR3 covers 11 residues. V was trimmed by 6 bases and J by 5 bases, leaving 4 bases between them. The CDR3 nucleotides read TGTGCCAGCAGCCAAACCGGGGAGCTGTTTTTT. Protein sequence: CASSQTGELFF.

As concerns this clone: The same CDR3 arises from other DNA sequences in this sample as well. The rearrangement links TRBV4-2 to TRBJ2-2; 12 nucleotides line up with TRBD2. Germline V gene data show CDR1 as LGHNA and CDR2 as YNFKEQ. V dropped 4 bases and J dropped 3; count of bases not matched to a gene: 3. This CDR3 is built from 16 residues. The CDR3 loop reads CASSPRLAGDTGELFF. Here the CDR3 DNA reads TGTGCCAGCAGCCCACGACTAGCGGGGGACACCGGGGAGCTGTTTTTT.

The chain employs TRBV16 and TRBJ1-1; the D is unclear. Germline V gene sequence: CDR1 KGHSY, CDR2 FQNENV. Between the trimmed V and J ends, which lost 7 bases and 11 bases, there was a span of 20 bases. The CDR3 is made up of 13 amino acids. In DNA form, the CDR3 reads TGTGCCAGCACTGAAGGATCTGGATCGGCGGCTTTCTTT. This gives the protein CASTEGSGSAAFF. Complete variable domain (other parts from reference TRBV16 and TRBJ1-1): GEEVAQTPKHLVRGEGQKAKLYCAPIKGHSYVFWYQQVLKNEFKFLISFQNENVFDETGMPKERFSAKCLPNSPCSLEIQATKLEDSAVYFCASTEGSGSAAFFGQGTRLTVV.

This clone was observed at least ten times. This sequence joins TRBV6-4 and TRBJ2-3; D call uncertain. Trimming cost V 3 bases and J 2 bases, with 6 bases left between them. The length of the CDR3 is 13 residues. Germline loops: CDR1 MRHNA, CDR2 SNTAGT. CDR3 residues: CASSEGDTDTQYF. Here the CDR3 DNA reads TGTGCCAGCAGTGAAGGCGACACAGATACGCAGTATTTT.

The V gene is TRBV7-9, the J gene TRBJ2-7, with 11 positions matching TRBD2. This CDR3 has 13 residues. After removal of 5 bases from V and 5 bases from J, the junction contained 2 bases not matched to a gene. From germline, CDR1 is SEHNR and CDR2 FQNEAQ (reference sequence). The CDR3 here is CASSKTSGNEQYF. CDR3 DNA sequence: TGTGCCAGCAGCAAGACTAGCGGGAACGAGCAGTACTTC.

In this sample, this clone turned up many times. This chain connects TRBV18 to TRBJ2-3, with 8 bases matching TRBD1. CDR3 size: 14 residues. Germline CDR1 is KGHSH and CDR2 is LQKENI. The J segment lost 6 bases and the V segment lost 5 bases, leaving 7 bases of the junction unmatched. The DNA of the CDR3 is TGTGCCAGCTCATCTCTGACAGGGGAGGATACGCAGTATTTT. It specifies CASSSLTGEDTQYF. The full variable domain, in which reference TRBV18 and TRBJ2-3 provide the parts outside the CDR3, is NAGVMQNPRHLVRRRGQEARLRCSPMKGHSHVYWYRQLPEEGLKFMVYLQKENIIDESGMPKERFSAEFPKEGPSILRIQQVVRGDSAAYFCASSSLTGEDTQYFGPGTRLTVL.

The V and J genes are TRBV15 and TRBJ2-1, with 11 bases fitting TRBD2. This CDR3 is built from 18 residues. Germline CDR1 LNHNV, CDR2 YYDKDF (reference sequence). J was trimmed by 0 bases and V by 0 bases; bases with no gene match: 4. This chain's CDR3 is CATSRDPSGGSSYNEQFF. The CDR3 DNA follows: TGTGCCACCAGCAGAGACCCTAGCGGGGGGAGCTCCTACAATGAGCAGTTCTTC. The variable domain in full, with the rest retrieved from reference TRBV15 and TRBJ2-1, is DAMVIQNPRYQVTQFGKPVTLSCSQTLNHNVMYWYQQKSSQAPKLLFHYYDKDFNNEADTPDNFQSRRPNTSFCFLDIRSPGLGDTAMYLCATSRDPSGGSSYNEQFFGPGTRLTVL.

This clone was seen more than once but under ten times. The rearrangement joins TRBV2 to TRBJ1-2; 8 bases line up with TRBD1. J lost 0 bases, V lost 6 bases, and 0 bases had no gene match. The CDR3 runs to 13 residues. From germline, CDR1 is SNHLY and CDR2 FYNNEI. CDR3 in amino acids: CASRGQANYGYTF. The CDR3 region has the DNA TGTGCCAGCAGGGGACAGGCTAACTATGGCTACACCTTC.

This clone has just a few counts. This chain joins TRBV2 and TRBJ2-2, with 11 bases fitting TRBD2. The CDR3 loop spans 15 amino acids. The V gene's germline CDR1 is SNHLY and CDR2 FYNNEI. Germline trimming cut 6 bases from V and 3 bases from J; bases unmatched to any gene: 3. The DNA for the CDR3 is TGTGCCAGCAGGGGACTAGCGGAAGACACCGGGGAGCTGTTTTTT. As protein: CASRGLAEDTGELFF.

CDR3 DNA: TGTGCCAGTAGTACGGGACAGTTCAATCAGCCCCAGCATTTT. Translated: CASSTGQFNQPQHF. This chain links TRBV19 with TRBJ1-5, with 7 bases aligning to TRBD1. The CDR3 sequence is 14 residues long. Germline CDR1 LNHDA, CDR2 SQIVND (reference sequence). Trimming took 4 bases from V and 3 from J; bases not matched to a gene: 3.

The genes are TRBV4-3 and TRBJ2-5; the match to TRBD2 covers 7 bases. The better agreement between TRBJ2-7 and the DNA end casts doubt on the J call. Per the germline V gene, CDR1 is LGHNA and CDR2 is YSLEER. The CDR3 spans 14 residues. Here the CDR3 DNA reads TGCGCCAGCAGCTCGAAGGGAGGGGCCTACGAGCAGTACTTC. Its translation is CASSSKGGAYEQYF.

V and J are TRBV10-1 and TRBJ1-2; the D gene is possibly TRBD1 (5 bases). This CDR3 is 13 amino acids long. Germline V lookup: CDR1 WNHNN, CDR2 SYGVQD (reference sequence). Between the trimmed V and J ends, which lost 9 bases and 3 bases, there was a span of 14 bases. CDR3 nucleotide sequence: TGCGCCAGTCCAGGCAGGGTCCACTATGGCTACACCTTC. It encodes CASPGRVHYGYTF.

This clone was detected a few times. V is TRBV27 and J is TRBJ1-1; the D is unclear. The length of the CDR3 is 17 residues. Trimming cost V 0 bases and J 0 bases, with 14 bases left between them. Germline loops: CDR1 MNHEY, CDR2 SMNVEV (reference sequence). CDR3 residues: CASSLSWEGPMNTEAFF. The CDR3 bases are TGTGCCAGCAGTTTATCTTGGGAAGGGCCTATGAACACTGAAGCTTTCTTT.

Worth noting for this clone: No conserved phenylalanine or tryptophan ends this CDR3, so it is likely a read error. The V call is TRBV30, the J call TRBJ2-7; 9 bases map to TRBD1. The V and J ends lost 7 bases and 3 bases, in that order; junction bases with no gene match: 10. CDR3 length: 14 residues. Germline values: CDR1 GTSNPN, CDR2 SVGIG (reference sequence). The CDR3 protein is CASSGTGPIYEQYL. Here the CDR3 DNA reads TGTGCCTCTTCCGGGACAGGGCCTATCTACGAGCAGTACCTC.